The 29 T cell receptor beta chains presented below share a single source sample, sequenced in a study of blood T cells in healthy people across ages. A J-beta primer mix and a sample-barcoded 5' primer were used in a second PCR of roughly 6 to 11 cycles. MiXCR, applied by TCRdb to the 5' RACE reads, yields one record per CDR3 protein. The sample has more than 800,000 distinct CDR3 sequences, under 55% seen once; the top ten hold approximately 17%. Source material: blood. Receptor source: a woman between 55 and 75 years old in good health.

This sequence joins TRBV10-3 and TRBJ2-1, with D uncertain. CDR1 is ENHRY and CDR2 is SYGVKD in the germline V gene. The CDR3 runs 11 residues. V was cut by 6 bases and J by 5 bases, with 5 bases left in between. The DNA of the CDR3 is TGTGCCATCAGAGCAGACAATGAGCAGTTCTTC. This sequence encodes CAIRADNEQFF.

This chain joins TRBV5-1 and TRBJ1-1; possible D gene TRBD1, 6 bases. The CDR3 contains 15 residues. From germline, CDR1 is SGHRS and CDR2 YFSETQ. Trimming stripped 3 bases from V and 5 bases from J, with 17 bases between. CDR3 sequence (DNA): TGCGCCAGCAGCTGGGACGGGGGGCTGGGAACTGAAGCTTTCTTT. This gives the protein CASSWDGGLGTEAFF.

This chain joins TRBV3-1 and TRBJ2-1; 10 nucleotides align to TRBD1. The germline CDR1 and CDR2 sequences are LGHDT and YNNKEL (reference sequence). The CDR3 has 16 residues. The ends lost 4 bases at V and 2 bases at J; junction bases unmatched: 5. The CDR3 DNA reads as TGTGCCAGCAGCCCGCGACAGGGGGCGGCCTACAATGAGCAGTTCTTC. Translating gives CASSPRQGAAYNEQFF.

V and J are TRBV28 and TRBJ2-1, with D tentatively TRBD1 or TRBD2 (5 bases each). The germline V gene encodes CDR1 MDHEN and CDR2 SYDVKM. CDR3 size: 16 residues. Trimming stripped 4 bases from V and 8 bases from J, with 21 bases between. The CDR3 spells CASSYPGRAGEYEQFF. CDR3 DNA sequence: TGTGCCAGCAGTTATCCGGGGCGGGCTGGGGAGTATGAGCAGTTCTTC.

This clonotype was observed a handful of times. DNA of the CDR3: TGTGCCAGCAGCCAGGAACATAGCACAGATACGCAGTATTTT. Protein product: CASSQEHSTDTQYF. The genes are TRBV4-2 and TRBJ2-3; D remains unclear. The V end was cut by 3 bases, the J end by 0 bases, with 7 bases between. Germline V gives CDR1 LGHNA, CDR2 YNFKEQ. CDR3 size: 14 residues.

This chain connects TRBV4-1 to TRBJ2-7; TRBD2 aligns across 9 bases. Germline-derived CDR1 and CDR2 are MGHRA and YSYEKL. The CDR3 has 17 amino acids. V was clipped by 4 bases and J by 5 bases; unmatched bases: 15. The DNA for the CDR3 is TGCGCCAGCAGCCCCGGGGTGGCAGCGGGAGGCTTCCACGAGCAGTACTTC. Residues: CASSPGVAAGGFHEQYF.

This clonotype was observed a few times. The chain combines TRBV20-1 with TRBJ2-1, with 11 bases lining up with TRBD2. The germline CDR1 and CDR2 sequences are DFQATT and SNEGSKA (reference sequence). This CDR3 has 14 residues. The ends lost 5 bases at V and 3 bases at J; junction bases unmatched: 3. The CDR3 loop reads CSAPGTSGYNEQFF. In nucleotides, the CDR3 is TGCAGTGCTCCCGGGACTAGCGGCTACAATGAGCAGTTCTTC.

The table lists this clonotype with a few counts. J is TRBJ2-7 and V is TRBV15; 9 nucleotides agree with TRBD2. Trimming took 0 bases from V and 4 from J; bases not matched to a gene: 10. CDR1 is LNHNV, CDR2 YYDKDF, per germline (reference sequence). This CDR3 region has 17 residues. Here the CDR3 DNA reads TGTGCCACCAGCAGAGAGCCCCTGACTAGCGGCCTTTACGAGCAGTACTTC. This encodes CATSREPLTSGLYEQYF.

CDR3 sequence: CASSLLATGELFF. The CDR3 DNA reads TGTGCCAGCAGTTTATTAGCGACCGGGGAGCTGTTTTTT. The chain combines TRBV28 with TRBJ2-2, with TRBD2 as a possible D gene (5 bases). V was trimmed by 1 base and J by 5 bases, leaving 5 bases between them. This CDR3 contains 13 residues. Germline CDR1 MDHEN, CDR2 SYDVKM.

This sequence joins TRBV24-1 and TRBJ2-1; maybe TRBD2 (7 bases). V dropped 2 bases and J dropped 3 bases, with 19 bases sitting between them. This CDR3 is 18 amino acids long. The germline V gene encodes CDR1 KGHDR and CDR2 SFDVKD. The CDR3 spells CATSDWGRREGDYNEQFF. The CDR3 nucleotides are TGTGCCACCAGTGATTGGGGCCGAAGGGAGGGGGACTACAATGAGCAGTTCTTC.

This clonotype came up a few times. In DNA form, the CDR3 reads TGCAGCGTTGAAGCGGTTACGCGAGAGAACACCGGGGAGCTGTTTTTT. Amino acids: CSVEAVTRENTGELFF. The chain is built from TRBV29-1 and TRBJ2-2; D not resolved. Germline assignment: CDR1 SQVTM and CDR2 ANQGSEA. This CDR3 has 16 amino acids. Trimming shortened V by 1 base and J by 1 base, and 13 bases separated the two germline ends.

The rearrangement uses TRBV28 and TRBJ2-3; TRBD2 matches at 7 bases. The CDR3 has 18 residues. Germline CDR1 reads MDHEN; CDR2 reads SYDVKM. The trim removed 5 bases at V and 2 bases at J, leaving 16 bases unmatched. The CDR3 spells CASSSGPAPGGVTDTQYF. CDR3 sequence (DNA): TGTGCCAGCAGTAGCGGCCCGGCACCGGGGGGTGTCACAGATACGCAGTATTTT.

The chain combines TRBV2 with TRBJ2-5; 12 nucleotides agree with TRBD2. Near its end, the DNA agrees better with TRBJ2-7, so the J call may be wrong. The CDR3 extends over 15 amino acids. Germline V CDR1 and CDR2: SNHLY, FYNNEI. The CDR3 region is CASNGLAGPFGEQYF. The CDR3 nucleotides are TGTGCCAGCAATGGACTAGCGGGGCCCTTTGGCGAGCAGTACTTC.

This clonotype was recorded at least ten times. J is TRBJ2-7 and V is TRBV29-1; 10 positions match TRBD2. This CDR3 has 15 residues. Germline assignment: CDR1 SQVTM and CDR2 ANQGSEA. V shed 5 bases and J 6 bases; nucleotides not matched to a gene: 13. In DNA form, the CDR3 reads TGCAGCGTTCCTAGCGGGAGAGCAGCGGGCGGCGAGCAGTACTTC. Its protein is CSVPSGRAAGGEQYF.

The chain uses TRBV29-1 and TRBJ2-3; 8 bases are a match to TRBD1. Trimming cost V 7 bases and J 2 bases; bases outside gene matches: 11. This CDR3 spans 15 amino acids. Germline V gene data show CDR1 as SQVTM and CDR2 as ANQGSEA. This CDR3 is CSAETTGDATDTQYF. CDR3 in DNA: TGCAGCGCTGAGACGACAGGGGATGCCACAGATACGCAGTATTTT.

This clonotype appeared a few times. This chain joins TRBV11-2 and TRBJ2-3; D uncertain. The length of the CDR3 is 14 residues. The V gene lost 2 bases and the J gene lost 0 bases, with 6 bases spanning the gap. Germline CDR1 and CDR2: SGHAT and FQNNGV. CDR3 loop: CASSLLSSTDTQYF. For the CDR3, the DNA is TGTGCCAGCAGCTTACTTTCTAGCACAGATACGCAGTATTTT.

A note on this clonotype: An end of the junction does not agree with germline; a read error may underlie this. CDR3 residues: CAGSFEGYEQFF. CDR3 nucleotides: TGTGCCGGCAGTTTTGAGGGGTATGAGCAGTTCTTC. The rearrangement uses TRBV12-3 or TRBV12-4 and TRBJ2-1; either TRBD1 or TRBD2 may supply D (5 bases each). This CDR3 comprises 12 residues.

V usage is TRBV6-6 and J usage is TRBJ2-7; maybe TRBD1 (5 bases). Germline CDR1 and CDR2: MNHNY and SVGAGI (reference sequence). V was pared by 6 bases and J by 0 bases, with 15 bases between. This CDR3 spans 15 amino acids. CDR3: CASSPQVLSSYEQYF. The CDR3 DNA sequence: TGTGCCAGCAGCCCACAGGTCCTGAGCTCCTACGAGCAGTACTTC.

Many counts were recorded for this clonotype. The chain employs TRBV11-2 and TRBJ2-7; D unclear. Germline CDR1 is SGHAT and CDR2 is FQNNGV. The CDR3 has 12 residues. V was clipped by 3 bases and J by 3 bases, with 6 bases between them. CDR3 region: CASSLTYYEQYF. In DNA, the CDR3 is TGTGCCAGCAGCTTGACATACTACGAGCAGTACTTC. Full variable domain (missing parts from reference TRBV11-2 and TRBJ2-7): EAGVAQSPRYKIIEKRQSVAFWCNPISGHATLYWYQQILGQGPKLLIQFQNNGVVDDSQLPKDRFSAERLKGVDSTLKIQPAKLEDSAVYLCASSLTYYEQYFGPGTRLTVT.

Of note for this clonotype: At one of its ends the junction is not consistent with the germline gene, which may arise from a read error. The rearrangement links TRBV27 to TRBJ1-6; 7 bases are a match to TRBD1. The germline gives CDR1 MNHEY, CDR2 SMNVEV (reference sequence). This CDR3 has 14 amino acids. CDR3 nucleotide sequence: TGTGTCAGCAGTTTGGACAGGAATAATTCACCCCTCCACTTT. Translated, it gives CVSSLDRNNSPLHF.

The chain joins TRBV11-2 to TRBJ2-1; D not certain. V was clipped by 1 base and J by 3 bases, with 10 bases between them. Looked up from germline, CDR1 is SGHAT and CDR2 is FQNNGV. The CDR3 has 15 amino acids. The CDR3 DNA is TGTGCCAGCAGCTTAGGGCCAAACCACTACAATGAGCAGTTCTTC. Amino acid sequence: CASSLGPNHYNEQFF.

The rearrangement links TRBV15 to TRBJ1-5, with unresolved D. The CDR3 contains 16 residues. Per the germline V gene, CDR1 is LNHNV and CDR2 is YYDKDF (reference sequence). V gave up 0 bases and J gave up 0 bases, with 9 bases separating them. Here the CDR3 reads CATSRDIADSNQPQHF. The CDR3 bases are TGTGCCACCAGCAGAGATATCGCGGATAGCAATCAGCCCCAGCATTTT.

The rearrangement uses TRBV20-1 and TRBJ2-3; 10 bases map to TRBD2. V lost 5 bases and J lost 3; bases outside the gene matches: 5. There are 14 residues in the CDR3. Germline values: CDR1 DFQATT, CDR2 SNEGSKA (reference sequence). The CDR3 DNA sequence: TGCAGTGCTCAAAGCGGGAGGGGGACAGATACGCAGTATTTT. Protein: CSAQSGRGTDTQYF.

The count of this clonotype is one. The rearrangement joins TRBV5-4 to TRBJ2-1, with 14 bases fitting TRBD2. The CDR3 is made up of 18 amino acids. Germline V gene lookup returns CDR1 SGHNT and CDR2 YYREEE (reference sequence). The J segment lost 7 bases and the V segment lost 4 bases, leaving 13 bases of the junction unmatched. The CDR3 region has the DNA TGTGCCAGCAGCCGAGGACTAGCGGGAGGACGCTTGAGAAATGAGCAGTTCTTC. It codes for CASSRGLAGGRLRNEQFF.

The DNA of the CDR3 is TGTGCCAGCAGTTTACATGGGCGGGAGTTTAGCACCGGGGAGCTGTTTTTT. Protein sequence: CASSLHGREFSTGELFF. This chain joins TRBV28 and TRBJ2-2; 7 bases line up with TRBD2. Trimming removed 2 bases from V and 4 bases from J; junction bases left unmatched: 10. Germline assignment: CDR1 MDHEN and CDR2 SYDVKM. The CDR3 contains 17 residues.

This clonotype was picked up many times. This sequence joins TRBV20-1 and TRBJ2-3; TRBD2 matches 13 bases. The trim removed 0 bases at V and 2 bases at J, leaving 5 bases unmatched. The germline CDR1 and CDR2 sequences are DFQATT and SNEGSKA (reference sequence). CDR3 size: 17 residues. DNA for the CDR3: TGCAGTGCTAGAGATCAGGGACTAGCGGGGTACACAGATACGCAGTATTTT. It translates to CSARDQGLAGYTDTQYF.

This clonotype was observed a few times. This chain connects TRBV20-1 to TRBJ2-7, with D possibly matching TRBD1 (5 bases). Germline lookup yields CDR1 DFQATT and CDR2 SNEGSKA (reference sequence). Trimming left V 6 bases short and J 3 bases short, with 9 bases between. This CDR3 contains 11 residues. The DNA for the CDR3 is TGCAGTGCGCCGCAGGGCTACGAGCAGTACTTC. It encodes CSAPQGYEQYF.

CDR3 DNA: TGCAGTGCAAGGACAGGGGGCCCAGAGACCCAGTACTTC. Amino acids: CSARTGGPETQYF. The rearrangement joins TRBV20-1 to TRBJ2-5; TRBD1 matches at 11 bases. V trimming: 6 bases; J trimming: 4 bases; junction bases outside the gene matches: 4. The germline V gene encodes CDR1 DFQATT and CDR2 SNEGSKA (reference sequence). This CDR3 comprises 13 residues.

This clonotype was counted between two and nine times. The genes are TRBV15 and TRBJ2-7; D gene unclear. The CDR3 runs to 13 residues. CDR1 and CDR2 from the germline V gene are LNHNV and YYDKDF (reference sequence). Deletions cut 3 bases from V and 6 bases from J, with 12 bases between. CDR3 nucleotide sequence: TGTGCCACCAGCAGTCAAATGAGTAGCGAGCAGTACTTC. Encoded protein: CATSSQMSSEQYF.